This passage covers 20 T cell receptor beta chains from one sample sequenced in a study of blood T cell repertoires in COVID-19. Profiling relied on immunoSEQ multiplex PCR, and the TCRdb table lists in-frame clones only, not all of them. The top ten hold over 2% of the sample, which has 100,000 to 120,000 clones, 88% seen once. Sample: peripheral blood. The source is a human donor in a cohort sampled during active COVID-19.

The chain joins TRBV7-8 to TRBJ2-7, with TRBD2 matching 7 bases. CDR1 is SGHVS, CDR2 FQNEAQ, per germline. There are 14 residues in the CDR3. Trimming took 5 bases from V and 0 from J; bases not matched to a gene: 4. DNA for the CDR3: TGTGCCAGCAGCCCGCGGGACTACTCCTACGAGCAGTACTTC. Protein sequence: CASSPRDYSYEQYF.

This clone showed up just a few times. The V and J genes are TRBV2 and TRBJ1-5, with D perhaps TRBD1 (6 bases). This CDR3 contains 12 residues. V was cut by 6 bases and J by 4 bases, with 7 bases left in between. CDR1 is SNHLY, CDR2 FYNNEI, per germline. CDR3 loop: CASSDRNQPQHF. CDR3 in DNA: TGTGCCAGCAGCGACAGGAATCAGCCCCAGCATTTT.

The gene calls are TRBV29-1 and TRBJ1-3; 7 bases match TRBD1. Germline V gene sequence: CDR1 SQVTM, CDR2 ANQGSEA. The CDR3 has 12 residues. Trimming removed 5 bases from V and 4 bases from J; junction bases left unmatched: 2. CDR3 loop: CSVWTGGNTIYF. CDR3 coding DNA: TGCAGCGTTTGGACAGGAGGAAACACCATATATTTT.

The V gene is TRBV4-2, the J gene TRBJ2-7, with TRBD1 matching 9 bases. The trim removed 4 bases at V and 6 bases at J, leaving 16 bases unmatched. The CDR3 sequence is 17 residues long. Germline CDR1 LGHNA, CDR2 YNFKEQ. The CDR3 region is CASSRERPGTGFAEQYF. The CDR3 nucleotides are TGTGCCAGCAGCCGAGAAAGGCCCGGGACAGGGTTCGCCGAGCAGTACTTC.

This rearrangement joins TRBV11-2 to TRBJ2-3; possible D gene TRBD1, 5 bases. CDR3 length: 15 residues. The V end lost 3 bases, the J end lost 3 bases, and 13 bases lay between the germline ends. From germline, CDR1 is SGHAT and CDR2 FQNNGV. The CDR3 DNA sequence: TGTGCCAGCAGCTTCCGGCAGGGTATGACAGATACGCAGTATTTT. Its translation is CASSFRQGMTDTQYF.

The V and J genes are TRBV5-1 and TRBJ1-5; maybe TRBD1 (6 bases). V was shortened by 5 bases and J by 3 bases, with 12 bases between the two germline ends. CDR1 and CDR2 from the germline V gene are SGHRS and YFSETQ. This CDR3 region has 14 residues. This CDR3 reads CASRPGHDNQPQHF. CDR3 bases: TGCGCCAGCAGGCCGGGACACGACAATCAGCCCCAGCATTTT.

For the CDR3, the DNA is TGTGCCAGCAGTCCCACCCCCTTAGCGGGGGGGCCGTACAATGAGCAGTTCTTC. This translates into CASSPTPLAGGPYNEQFF. The V gene is TRBV27, the J gene TRBJ2-1, with 11 bases that match TRBD2. V lost 5 bases, J lost 4 bases, and 13 bases stayed unmatched. This CDR3 comprises 18 residues. The germline gives CDR1 MNHEY, CDR2 SMNVEV (reference sequence).

This chain uses TRBV19 with TRBJ2-6; perhaps TRBD2 as D (5 bases). V lost 3 bases to trimming and J lost 2 bases, with 8 bases between them. CDR3 length: 15 residues. CDR1 is LNHDA, CDR2 SQIVND, per germline (reference sequence). The CDR3 region is CASSISGTGANVLTF. Here the CDR3 DNA reads TGTGCCAGTAGTATCTCGGGGACTGGGGCCAACGTCCTGACTTTC.

The CDR3 coding sequence is TGCGCCAGCAACCCAGGGCAAGAGACCCAGTACTTC. It encodes CASNPGQETQYF. The genes are TRBV5-1 and TRBJ2-5; tentative D call: TRBD1 (5 bases). Deletions cut 6 bases from V and 2 bases from J, with 8 bases between. The CDR3 loop spans 12 amino acids. CDR1 is SGHRS, CDR2 YFSETQ, per germline.

The chain is built from TRBV11-1 and TRBJ2-1; D ambiguous. The germline V gene encodes CDR1 SGHAT and CDR2 FQDESV (reference sequence). V dropped 5 bases and J dropped 0 bases, with 11 bases sitting between them. CDR3 length: 15 residues. CDR3 in amino acids: CASSPDRSSYNEQFF. The CDR3 nucleotides are TGTGCCAGCAGCCCGGATAGGAGCTCCTACAATGAGCAGTTCTTC.

The J gene is TRBJ2-7, the V gene TRBV5-6; D ambiguous. V gave up 0 bases and J gave up 2 bases, with 6 bases separating them. Germline CDR1 SGHDT, CDR2 YYEEEE. The CDR3 spans 13 residues. CDR3 protein: CASSLDTTYEQYF. The CDR3 nucleotides are TGTGCCAGCAGCTTGGACACCACCTACGAGCAGTACTTC.

This clone appeared a single time. The V gene is TRBV5-1, the J gene TRBJ2-1, with D perhaps TRBD1 (6 bases). Germline V gene data show CDR1 as SGHRS and CDR2 as YFSETQ. There are 15 residues in the CDR3. Trimming removed 0 bases at V and 6 bases at J, with 13 bases between. CDR3 DNA sequence: TGCGCCAGCAGCTTGGCGGGCAGGGGTTCCAATGAGCAGTTCTTC. Protein: CASSLAGRGSNEQFF. Supplemented by reference TRBV5-1 and TRBJ2-1, the full variable domain reads KAGVTQTPRYLIKTRGQQVTLSCSPISGHRSVSWYQQTPGQGLQFLFEYFSETQRNKGNFPGRFSGRQFSNSRSEMNVSTLELGDSALYLCASSLAGRGSNEQFFGPGTRLTVL.

The chain is built from TRBV9 and TRBJ1-3; the match to TRBD1 covers 7 bases. Germline V gene lookup returns CDR1 SGDLS and CDR2 YYNGEE. There are 16 residues in the CDR3. The V segment lost 2 bases and the J segment 4 bases; nucleotides outside the gene matches: 9. For the CDR3, the DNA is TGTGCCAGCAGCGTGGAAGGACAGGCCTGGGGAAACACCATATATTTT. Translated, it gives CASSVEGQAWGNTIYF.

This clone showed up just once. This chain connects TRBV10-3 to TRBJ2-1; TRBD2 aligns across 8 bases. Germline values: CDR1 ENHRY, CDR2 SYGVKD. This CDR3 has 17 amino acids. Trimming removed 3 bases from V and 2 bases from J; junction bases left unmatched: 9. The CDR3 bases are TGTGCCATCAGTGAACTCGGGGGGGGGTCTCCCTACAATGAGCAGTTCTTC. This codes for CAISELGGGSPYNEQFF.

The rearrangement links TRBV5-4 to TRBJ2-5; D may be TRBD2 (6 bases). The germline V gene has CDR1 SGHNT and CDR2 YYREEE (reference sequence). CDR3 length: 15 residues. The V and J ends lost 4 bases and 4 bases respectively, with 17 bases between them. DNA of the CDR3: TGTGCCAGCAGCACGGCCCGGGAGATGGTAGAGACCCAGTACTTC. Protein: CASSTAREMVETQYF. Full variable domain (missing parts from reference TRBV5-4 and TRBJ2-5): ETGVTQSPTHLIKTRGQQVTLRCSSQSGHNTVSWYQQALGQGPQFIFQYYREEENGRGNFPPRFSGLQFPNYSSELNVNALELDDSALYLCASSTAREMVETQYFGPGTRLLVL.

This rearrangement joins TRBV2 to TRBJ2-1; maybe TRBD2 (6 bases). This CDR3 has 15 residues. The germline V and J ends were trimmed by 1 base and 3 bases, with 10 bases remaining between them. Per germline, CDR1 SNHLY and CDR2 FYNNEI. In nucleotides, the CDR3 is TGTGCCAGCAGTGAAGGCACTAGCAACTACAATGAGCAGTTCTTC. Translating gives CASSEGTSNYNEQFF.

This chain uses TRBV12-3 or TRBV12-4 with TRBJ2-5; unclear D gene. This CDR3 region has 13 residues. The ends were cut back, 5 bases at V and 5 bases at J, with 12 bases in the middle. This CDR3 is CASSDLGLETQYF. CDR3 coding DNA: TGTGCCAGCAGTGACTTGGGTCTTGAGACCCAGTACTTC.

This sequence joins TRBV4-2 and TRBJ1-2; 8 positions match TRBD1. The J segment lost 5 bases and the V segment lost 3 bases, leaving 5 bases of the junction unmatched. Looked up from germline, CDR1 is LGHNA and CDR2 is YNFKEQ. There are 14 residues in the CDR3. The CDR3 coding sequence is TGTGCCAGCAGCCAGCAGGGGGCCTCTTATGGCTACACCTTC. The encoded protein is CASSQQGASYGYTF.

The chain couples TRBV5-8 to TRBJ2-1; 13 nucleotides match TRBD2. The CDR3 consists of 17 residues. V shed 0 bases and J 7 bases; nucleotides not matched to a gene: 7. Per germline, CDR1 SGHTS and CDR2 YDEGEE. The CDR3 loop is CASSLAKTSGGRNEQFF. The CDR3 DNA sequence: TGTGCCAGCAGCTTGGCGAAGACTAGCGGGGGGAGGAATGAGCAGTTCTTC.

Only one count was recorded for this clone. The chain couples TRBV25-1 to TRBJ2-7, with D tentatively TRBD2 (6 bases). This CDR3 comprises 15 residues. Germline assignment: CDR1 MGHDK and CDR2 SYGVNS. The V gene lost 3 bases and the J gene lost 4 bases, with 16 bases spanning the gap. The CDR3 DNA sequence: TGTGCCAGCAGTGATAGGAGGGTGAATGGGTACGAGCAGTACTTC. Protein sequence: CASSDRRVNGYEQYF.